The present T cell receptor (beta chain) was sequenced within a study of blood T cell repertoires in COVID-19. Turning to the study itself: Samples representing acute and convalescent COVID-19 were sourced from the United States, Italy and Spain. Sources were T cells, B-cell-depleted T cells, or PBMCs; the material itself was cDNA or gDNA.

Germline V gives CDR1 SEHNR, CDR2 FQNEAQ (reference sequence). V shed 3 bases and J 4 bases; nucleotides not matched to a gene: 5. The CDR3 is 14 amino acids. Original data processing: Amplification of reference gene primers was used by the study to estimate nucleated cell counts. Clones were read by immunoSEQ multiplex PCR, and TCRdb kept only the in-frame ones, dropping some. V, J and clone size are taken as reported in that table, and D and trimming were inferred from the DNA itself. The table shows under 50,000 clones, with about 87% occurring only once. Sequenced input: peripheral blood. The origin of this receptor is a human donor in a cohort sampled during active COVID-19. The chain uses TRBV7-9 and TRBJ2-7; 8 bases fit TRBD2. Here the CDR3 reads CASSLSGRSYEQYF. In DNA, the CDR3 is TGTGCCAGCAGCTTGAGCGGGAGATCTTACGAGCAGTACTTC.